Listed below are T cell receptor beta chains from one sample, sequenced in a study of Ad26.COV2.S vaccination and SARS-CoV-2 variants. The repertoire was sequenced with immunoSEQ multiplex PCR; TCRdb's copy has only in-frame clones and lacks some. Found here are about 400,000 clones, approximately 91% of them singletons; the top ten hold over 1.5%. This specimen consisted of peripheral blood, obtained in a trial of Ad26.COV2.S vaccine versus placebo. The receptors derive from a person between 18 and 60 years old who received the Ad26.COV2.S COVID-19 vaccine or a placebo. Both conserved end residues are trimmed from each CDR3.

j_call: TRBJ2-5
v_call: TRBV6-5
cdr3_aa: ASASIQETQY

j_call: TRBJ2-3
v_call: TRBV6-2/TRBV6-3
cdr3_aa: ASSTPASGLTDTQY

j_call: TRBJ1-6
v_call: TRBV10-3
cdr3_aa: AAPGDRNSPLH

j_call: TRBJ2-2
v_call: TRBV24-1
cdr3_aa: ATSEPWAGGELF

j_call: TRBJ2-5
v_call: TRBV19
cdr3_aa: ASSIGGVSGETQY

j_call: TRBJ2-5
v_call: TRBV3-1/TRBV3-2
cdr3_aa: ASSPRDGEETQY

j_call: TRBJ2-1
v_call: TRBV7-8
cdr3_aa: ASSPSQGWDEQF

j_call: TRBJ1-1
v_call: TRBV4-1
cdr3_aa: ASSQGTGGGRTEAF

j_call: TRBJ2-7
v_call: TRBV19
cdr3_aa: ASSMGGSTYEQY

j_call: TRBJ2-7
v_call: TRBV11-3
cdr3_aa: ASSFMTSGYEQY

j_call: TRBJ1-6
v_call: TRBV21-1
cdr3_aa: ASSKRQGSNSPLH

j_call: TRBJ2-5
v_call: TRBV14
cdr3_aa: ASSRTGTSETQY

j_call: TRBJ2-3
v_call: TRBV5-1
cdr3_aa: ASTGELYSTDTQY